Listed below are T cell receptor beta chains from one sample, sequenced in a study of T-cell reconstitution after alpha-beta-depleted transplantation in children. One entry per CDR3 protein results from TCRdb running MiXCR on the PCR reads. The sample includes about 200,000 distinct CDR3 sequences, approximately 6.9% of them seen just once. Here the sequenced sample was PBMCs, taken before TCRalphabeta/CD19-depleted stem cell transplant. These receptors all stem from a boy under 10 years old with acute lymphoblastic leukemia, due to receive a stem cell transplant. Both conserved end residues are part of each CDR3. Each record gives: V gene, clone size, J gene, D gene, CDR3 DNA, CDR3 protein. The D gene is left open where the match is weak. Not all rows give a size; the values are once, few, many and, for expanded clones, a class.

V: TRBV5-1
size: few
J: TRBJ1-6
D: TRBD1
DNA: TGCGCCAGCATGCCCGACAGGGGATTTTCACCCCTCCACTTT
CDR3: CASMPDRGFSPLHF

V: TRBV5-1
size: many
J: TRBJ2-6
D: .
DNA: TGCGCCAGCAGCTCTTTGGCCATCTCTGGGGCCAACGTCCTGACTTTC
CDR3: CASSSLAISGANVLTF

V: TRBV9
size: many
J: TRBJ1-1
D: .
DNA: TGTGCCAGCAGCGTAGAATTGGGAATGAACACTGAAGCTTTCTTT
CDR3: CASSVELGMNTEAFF

V: TRBV5-1
size: many
J: TRBJ2-5
D: .
DNA: TGCGCCAGCAGCCTAAAGCATGAGACCCAGTACTTC
CDR3: CASSLKHETQYF

V: TRBV20-1
size: many
J: TRBJ1-6
D: TRBD1
DNA: TGCAGTGCTAGAGGACAGGGGGCTTCACCCCTCCACTTT
CDR3: CSARGQGASPLHF

V: TRBV20-1
size: many
J: TRBJ2-3
D: TRBD2
DNA: TGCAGTGCTAGAGTTCTCCGTGGGCGGGAGGGTCCCACAGATACGCAGTATTTT
CDR3: CSARVLRGREGPTDTQYF

V: TRBV7-2
size: .
J: TRBJ2-1
D: .
DNA: TGTGCCAGCGGTAGTTTGGGTTACAATGAGCAGTTCTTC
CDR3: CASGSLGYNEQFF

V: TRBV6-5
size: many
J: TRBJ2-7
D: TRBD1
DNA: TGTGCCAGCAGGACCGGGACAGGAAATTCCTACGAGCAGTACTTC
CDR3: CASRTGTGNSYEQYF

V: TRBV12-3/TRBV12-4
size: many
J: TRBJ1-5
D: TRBD1
DNA: TGTGCCAGCAACCCGGGACAGGGTTATCAGCCCCAGCATTTT
CDR3: CASNPGQGYQPQHF

V: TRBV7-2
size: few
J: TRBJ2-4
D: .
DNA: TGTGCCAGCAGCTTGACGAGGGCAAACATTCAGTACTTC
CDR3: CASSLTRANIQYF

V: TRBV20-1
size: many
J: TRBJ2-3
D: .
DNA: TGCAGTGCTCCGAGACTCTACCCCTCGGCAGATACGCAGTATTTT
CDR3: CSAPRLYPSADTQYF